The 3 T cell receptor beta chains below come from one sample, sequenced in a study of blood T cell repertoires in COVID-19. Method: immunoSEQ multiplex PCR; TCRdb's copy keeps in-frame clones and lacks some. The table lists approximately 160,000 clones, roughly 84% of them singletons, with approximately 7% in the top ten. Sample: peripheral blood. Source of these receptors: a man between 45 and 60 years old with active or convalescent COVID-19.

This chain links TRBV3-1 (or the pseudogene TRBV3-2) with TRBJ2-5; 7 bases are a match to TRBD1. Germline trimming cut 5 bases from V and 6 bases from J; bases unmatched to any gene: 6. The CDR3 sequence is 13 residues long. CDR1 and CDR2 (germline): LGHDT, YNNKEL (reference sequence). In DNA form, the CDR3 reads TGTGCCAGCAGCGGCTACAGGGGAAAGACCCAGTACTTC. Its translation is CASSGYRGKTQYF.

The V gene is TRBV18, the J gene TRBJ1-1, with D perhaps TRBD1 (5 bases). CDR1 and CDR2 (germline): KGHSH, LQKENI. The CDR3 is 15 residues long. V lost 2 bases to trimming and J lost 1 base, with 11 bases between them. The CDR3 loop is CASSPEQDPNTEAFF. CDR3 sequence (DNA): TGTGCCAGCTCACCAGAACAGGACCCGAACACTGAAGCTTTCTTT.

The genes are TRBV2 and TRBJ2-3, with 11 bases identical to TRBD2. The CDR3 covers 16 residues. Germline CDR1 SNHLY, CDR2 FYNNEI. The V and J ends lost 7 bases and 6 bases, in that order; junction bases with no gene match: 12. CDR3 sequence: CASTRGTSGYGDTQYF. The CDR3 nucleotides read TGTGCCAGCACCCGAGGGACTAGCGGCTACGGGGATACGCAGTATTTT.